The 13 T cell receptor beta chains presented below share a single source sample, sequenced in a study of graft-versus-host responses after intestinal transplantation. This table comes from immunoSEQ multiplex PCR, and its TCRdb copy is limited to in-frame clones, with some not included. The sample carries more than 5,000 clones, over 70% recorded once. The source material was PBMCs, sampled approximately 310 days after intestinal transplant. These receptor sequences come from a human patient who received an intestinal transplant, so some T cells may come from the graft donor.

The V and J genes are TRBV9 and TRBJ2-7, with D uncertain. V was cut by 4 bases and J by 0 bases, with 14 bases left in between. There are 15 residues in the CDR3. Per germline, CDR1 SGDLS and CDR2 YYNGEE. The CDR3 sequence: CASSPAPLPSYEQYF. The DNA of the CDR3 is TGTGCCAGCAGCCCAGCCCCCCTCCCCTCCTACGAGCAGTACTTC. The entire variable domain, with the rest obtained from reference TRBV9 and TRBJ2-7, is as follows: DSGVTQTPKHLITATGQRVTLRCSPRSGDLSVYWYQQSLDQGLQFLIQYYNGEERAKGNILERFSAQQFPDLHSELNLSSLELGDSALYFCASSPAPLPSYEQYFGPGTRLTVT.

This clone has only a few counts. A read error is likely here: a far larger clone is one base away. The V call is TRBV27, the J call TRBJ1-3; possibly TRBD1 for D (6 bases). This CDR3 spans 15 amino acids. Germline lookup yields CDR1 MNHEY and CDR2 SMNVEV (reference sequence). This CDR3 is CSSSLSWGTGNTIYF. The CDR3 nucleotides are TGTTCCAGCAGTTTATCGTGGGGGACAGGAAACACCATATATTTT.

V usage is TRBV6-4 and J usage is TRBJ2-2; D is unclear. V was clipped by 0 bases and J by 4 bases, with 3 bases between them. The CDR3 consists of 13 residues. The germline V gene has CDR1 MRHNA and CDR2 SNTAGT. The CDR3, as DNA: TGTGCCAGCAGTGACTCAGGCACCGGGGAGCTGTTTTTT. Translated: CASSDSGTGELFF.

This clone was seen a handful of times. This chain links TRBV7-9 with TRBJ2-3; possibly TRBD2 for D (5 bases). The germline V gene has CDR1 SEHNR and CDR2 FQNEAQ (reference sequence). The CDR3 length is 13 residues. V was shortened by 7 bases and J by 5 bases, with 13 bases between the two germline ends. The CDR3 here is CASNGDSGDTQYF. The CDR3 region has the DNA TGTGCCAGCAACGGGGATTCAGGAGATACGCAGTATTTT.

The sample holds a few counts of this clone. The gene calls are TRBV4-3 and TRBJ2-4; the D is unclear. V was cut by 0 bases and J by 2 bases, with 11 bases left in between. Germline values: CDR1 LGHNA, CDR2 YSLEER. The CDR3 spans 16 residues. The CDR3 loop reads CASSQDSGFTKNIQYF. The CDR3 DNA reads TGCGCCAGCAGCCAAGATAGTGGTTTTACCAAAAACATTCAGTACTTC.

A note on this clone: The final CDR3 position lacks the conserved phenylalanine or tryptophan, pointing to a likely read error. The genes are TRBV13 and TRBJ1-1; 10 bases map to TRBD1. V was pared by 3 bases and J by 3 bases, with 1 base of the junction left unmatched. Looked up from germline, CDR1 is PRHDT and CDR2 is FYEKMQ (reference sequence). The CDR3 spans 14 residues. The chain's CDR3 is CASSLGQGYTEAFL. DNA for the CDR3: TGTGCCAGCAGCTTGGGACAGGGGTACACTGAAGCTTTCCTT.

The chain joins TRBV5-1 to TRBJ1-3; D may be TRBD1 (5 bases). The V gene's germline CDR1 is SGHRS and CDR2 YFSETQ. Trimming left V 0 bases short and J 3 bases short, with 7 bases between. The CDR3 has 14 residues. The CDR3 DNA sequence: TGCGCCAGCAGCTTGGCAGGGTATGGAAACACCATATATTTT. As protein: CASSLAGYGNTIYF.

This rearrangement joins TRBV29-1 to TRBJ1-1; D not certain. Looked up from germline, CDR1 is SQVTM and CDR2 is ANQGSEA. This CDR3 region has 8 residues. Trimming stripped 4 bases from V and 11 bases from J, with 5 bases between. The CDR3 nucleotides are TGCAGCGTTGTTGGGGCTTTCTTT. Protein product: CSVVGAFF.

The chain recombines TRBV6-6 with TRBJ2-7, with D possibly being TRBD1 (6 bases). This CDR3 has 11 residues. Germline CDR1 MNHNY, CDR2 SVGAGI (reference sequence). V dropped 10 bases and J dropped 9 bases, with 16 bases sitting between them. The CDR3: CATVSGAVQYF. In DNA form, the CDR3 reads TGTGCCACCGTGTCAGGGGCCGTGCAGTACTTC.

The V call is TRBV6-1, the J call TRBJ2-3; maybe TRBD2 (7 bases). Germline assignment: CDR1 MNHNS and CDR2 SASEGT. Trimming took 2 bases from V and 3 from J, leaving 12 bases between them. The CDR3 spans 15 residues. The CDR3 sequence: CASSESRGGTDTQYF. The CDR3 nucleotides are TGTGCCAGCAGTGAATCAAGGGGGGGTACAGATACGCAGTATTTT.

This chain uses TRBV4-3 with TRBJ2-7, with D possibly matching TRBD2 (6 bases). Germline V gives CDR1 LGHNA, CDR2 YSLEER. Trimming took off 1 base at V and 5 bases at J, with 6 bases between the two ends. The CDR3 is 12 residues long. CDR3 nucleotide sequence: TGCGCCAGCAGCCAAGGGGGGGACGAGCAGTACTTC. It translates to CASSQGGDEQYF.

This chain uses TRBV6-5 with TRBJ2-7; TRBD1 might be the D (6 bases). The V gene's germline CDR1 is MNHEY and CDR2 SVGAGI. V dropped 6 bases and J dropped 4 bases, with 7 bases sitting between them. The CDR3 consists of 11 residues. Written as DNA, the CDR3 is TGTGCCAGCAGACAGGGTTACGAGCAGTACTTC. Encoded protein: CASRQGYEQYF.

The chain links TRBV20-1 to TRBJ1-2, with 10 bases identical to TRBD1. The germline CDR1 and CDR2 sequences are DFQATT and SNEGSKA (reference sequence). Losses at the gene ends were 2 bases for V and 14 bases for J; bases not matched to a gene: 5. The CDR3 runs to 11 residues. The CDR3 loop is CSARLGQGETF. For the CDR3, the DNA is TGCAGTGCTAGACTTGGACAGGGGGAAACCTTC.